This T cell receptor (beta chain) was sequenced for a study of blood T cell repertoires in COVID-19. This clone was observed a few times. The junction had 7 bases not matched to a gene; V was cut back by 2 bases and J by 1 base. Germline CDR1 reads ENHRY; CDR2 reads SYGVKD. The CDR3 extends over 17 amino acids. Repertoires were generated with immunoSEQ multiplex PCR, while TCRdb's copy carries only in-frame clones and drops some. This sample yields more than 150,000 clones, of which 85% to 90% are seen a single time; about 0.96% belongs to the top ten. The chain couples TRBV10-3 to TRBJ2-7, with 11 bases lining up with TRBD2. The sequenced material came from peripheral blood. The TCR sequence derives from a woman aged 18-29 years who had recovered from COVID-19. The CDR3 DNA follows: TGTGCCATCAGTGAGGGGCCCCCTAGCGGGGGGTCCTACGAGCAGTACTTC. As protein: CAISEGPPSGGSYEQYF.